This record covers a single T cell receptor (beta chain). No antigen is known for it. No much larger clone is present one base from it, and per-base qualities are unavailable. These data come from a study of blood T cell repertoires in COVID-19 (dated by TCRdb to 2020 to 2021). As for the study more broadly: Collaborator samples came from the United States, Italy and Spain and covered acute and convalescent phases of COVID-19. The prospective study material was composed of cDNA or gDNA derived from T cells, B-cell-depleted T cells, or PBMCs. Deeply sampled blood TCRbeta repertoires from subjects exposed to, actively infected with, or recovered from COVID-19 were included in the dataset. The repertoires were made available in a free public database intended to serve as a resource for research on the immune response to SARS-CoV-2. The samples were drawn from two sources: the first 160 participants of the ongoing ImmuneRACE study, and 1,200 or so subjects contributed by 6 global collaborators. A de-identified subject ID, COVID-19 status, age in years and sex were almost always included in the sample metadata. Where available, HLA class I and class II types were obtained from metadata supplied by the sample provider rather than from assay-based typing. The investigation overall reported the following: Clinical and demographic metadata were provided uncurated, with the amount varying by source and participant.

The immunoSEQ Assay, a bias-controlled multiplex PCR, was used to amplify TCRbeta CDR3 regions from genomic DNA. The paper's data handling went like this. Nucleated cell counts per sample were estimated from amplification of reference gene primers within the assay. To quantify the absolute abundance of each unique TCRbeta CDR3 rearrangement, sequence reads were collapsed and filtered. For each sample, productive Simpson clonality was calculated as the square root of Simpson's diversity index across productive rearrangements. TCRdb carries this immuneACCESS record with in-frame sequences only. Its versions omit some clonotypes, under half of them owing to an unresolved V gene in the studies checked, with the rest unexplained. The D gene and trimming were derived from the DNA, and the V and J assignments and clone size from that table. For this sample there are hundreds of thousands of clones; approximately 86% appear just once. The ten largest clones take up about 6% of the sample.

At the junction V is shortened by 11 bases and J by 5 bases; bases outside the gene matches: 10. The CDR3 runs 14 amino acids, cysteine and phenylalanine included. Only the CDR3 part of the read is kept: 42 bases, read in frame from the first base. CDR1 and CDR2, per the germline V gene, are ENHRY and SYGVKD. Enrolling through a virtual design, the prospective study's participants ranged in age from roughly 18 to 100 years and lived across roughly 24 United States geographic areas. Cohort assignment in the prospective study relied on participant-reported clinical history from a screening survey and a study questionnaire. Each participant in the prospective study had whole blood, serum and a nasopharyngeal or oropharyngeal swab collected by mobile phlebotomists. Additional blood draws and questionnaires over an approximately two-month period could optionally be provided by prospective study participants. Blood samples from the prospective study were shipped frozen or at room temperature prior to DNA extraction.

The clonotype originates from a woman in her 30s with acute COVID-19. The V and J genes are TRBV10-3 and TRBJ1-3; TRBD1 matches 9 bases in the middle. The source material was PBMCs or T cells enriched from blood (not recorded which). The CDR3 in this case is CAVEQGATRNTIYF. The nucleotide sequence reads as follows: TGTGCCGTCGAACAGGGGGCAACAAGAAACACCATATATTTT.